This T cell receptor beta chain derives from a study of T-cell reconstitution after alpha-beta-depleted transplantation in children. On this clonotype: Its antigen is unknown.

This sample's TCRbeta library carried unique molecular identifier barcodes. TCRdb ran MiXCR on the PCR reads and lists one entry per CDR3 protein. In the table there are fewer than 700,000 distinct CDR3 sequences, 10% to 15% of which are singletons. Germline V gene data show CDR1 as MNHNS and CDR2 as SASEGT. The CDR3 is 15 amino acids. Trimming removed 6 bases at V and 3 bases at J, with 18 bases between. Findings of the study overall: The authors attributed T-cell counts and diversity one year after transplant mostly to newly produced T cells. For some patients, TCRbeta diversity was high at day 60 because of recipient T cells and thymic progenitors that survived. Expanded graft clones numbering several hundred reportedly gave rise to alpha-beta T cells about two months after transplant.

The chain links TRBV6-1 to TRBJ2-7, with no clear D. The source material was PBMCs, mostly from graft donor cells, sampled 360 days after TCRalphabeta/CD19-depleted stem cell transplant. This receptor was taken from a male patient aged 5 to 17 who had a stem cell transplant for acute myeloid leukemia, so the T cells may come from the graft donor. CDR3 in amino acids: CASSPPGPSLYEQYF. CDR3 nucleotide sequence: TGTGCCAGCAGCCCGCCAGGCCCCAGCCTCTACGAGCAGTACTTC.